A selection of T cell receptor beta chains follows, all from one sample in a study of cytomegalovirus exposure and HLA in healthy donors. Assay: immunoSEQ multiplex PCR; the TCRdb copy retains only in-frame clones and omits some. Its clone listing holds more than 50,000 clones. The sample consisted of PBMCs. These receptors were obtained from a man between 18 and 29 years old in good health and CMV-seropositive. Each CDR3 is given with its conserved first and last residue. Fields, in order: D gene, J gene, V gene, CDR3 protein, CDR3 DNA. The D gene is left open where the match is weak.

d_call: NA
j_call: TRBJ2-7
v_call: TRBV5-1
cdr3_aa: CASSLGPGEQYF
cdr3_nt: TGCGCCAGCAGCTTGGGTCCAGGCGAGCAGTACTTC

d_call: NA
j_call: TRBJ2-7
v_call: TRBV30
cdr3_aa: CAWSGLQRGGTGYEQYF
cdr3_nt: TGTGCCTGGAGTGGACTCCAACGGGGAGGAACGGGCTACGAGCAGTACTTC

d_call: NA
j_call: TRBJ2-5
v_call: TRBV29-1
cdr3_aa: CSVGSAGGETQYF
cdr3_nt: TGCAGCGTTGGCAGTGCAGGTGGCGAGACCCAGTACTTC

d_call: NA
j_call: TRBJ2-1
v_call: TRBV6-1
cdr3_aa: CASSGGRVNEQFF
cdr3_nt: TGTGCCAGCAGCGGGGGACGCGTCAATGAGCAGTTCTTC

d_call: NA
j_call: TRBJ2-1
v_call: TRBV4-1
cdr3_aa: CASSQVDMGLILYNEQFF
cdr3_nt: TGCGCCAGCAGCCAAGTAGATATGGGACTTATACTTTACAATGAGCAGTTCTTC

d_call: NA
j_call: TRBJ2-5
v_call: TRBV7-2
cdr3_aa: CASSALSVQVQETQYF
cdr3_nt: TGTGCCAGCAGCGCGCTGTCTGTCCAGGTCCAAGAGACCCAGTACTTC

d_call: NA
j_call: TRBJ1-2
v_call: TRBV10-3
cdr3_aa: CATGGNYGYTF
cdr3_nt: TGTGCCACCGGGGGTAACTATGGCTACACCTTC

d_call: TRBD1
j_call: TRBJ1-4
v_call: TRBV19
cdr3_aa: CASKDRGSRFGEKLFF
cdr3_nt: TGTGCCAGTAAGGACAGGGGATCTAGGTTCGGGGAAAAACTGTTTTTT

d_call: NA
j_call: TRBJ2-1
v_call: TRBV9
cdr3_aa: CASSSPRLVADNEQFF
cdr3_nt: TGTGCCAGCAGCTCCCCCCGGCTGGTAGCGGACAATGAGCAGTTCTTC

d_call: NA
j_call: TRBJ2-3
v_call: TRBV9
cdr3_aa: CASSPARGGTDTQYF
cdr3_nt: TGTGCCAGCAGCCCAGCCCGGGGTGGCACAGATACGCAGTATTTT

d_call: NA
j_call: TRBJ2-1
v_call: TRBV28
cdr3_aa: CASSFDNKRDEQFF
cdr3_nt: TGTGCCAGCAGTTTCGACAATAAGAGGGATGAGCAGTTCTTC

d_call: TRBD1
j_call: TRBJ1-2
v_call: TRBV6-6
cdr3_aa: CASTNTGGASYTF
cdr3_nt: TGTGCCAGCACTAATACAGGGGGCGCGAGCTACACCTTC

d_call: NA
j_call: TRBJ2-3
v_call: TRBV6-1
cdr3_aa: CASSTSGTADTQYF
cdr3_nt: TGTGCCAGCAGTACCTCCGGGACTGCAGATACGCAGTATTTT

d_call: NA
j_call: TRBJ2-5
v_call: TRBV21-1
cdr3_aa: CASSKAIRGETQYF
cdr3_nt: TGTGCCAGCAGCAAAGCGATTAGAGGGGAGACCCAGTACTTC

d_call: TRBD2
j_call: TRBJ2-1
v_call: TRBV7-2
cdr3_aa: CASSLEGLAGSSYNEQFF
cdr3_nt: TGTGCCAGCAGCTTAGAAGGACTAGCGGGAAGCTCCTACAATGAGCAGTTCTTC

d_call: NA
j_call: TRBJ2-1
v_call: TRBV10-1
cdr3_aa: CASSESERDNEQFF
cdr3_nt: TGCGCCAGCAGTGAGTCGGAGAGGGACAATGAGCAGTTCTTC

d_call: NA
j_call: TRBJ1-2
v_call: TRBV5-4
cdr3_aa: CASSLTGLYGYTF
cdr3_nt: TGTGCCAGCAGCCTCACAGGGCTCTATGGCTACACCTTC

d_call: TRBD2
j_call: TRBJ2-1
v_call: TRBV28
cdr3_aa: CASQTSGAPYNEQFF
cdr3_nt: TGTGCCAGCCAAACTAGCGGGGCCCCCTACAATGAGCAGTTCTTC

d_call: TRBD2
j_call: TRBJ2-3
v_call: TRBV6-5
cdr3_aa: CASTWGTSGSFIF
cdr3_nt: TGTGCCAGCACCTGGGGGACTAGCGGGAGCTTTATCTTT

d_call: TRBD1
j_call: TRBJ1-1
v_call: TRBV27
cdr3_aa: CASSLLGTGANTEAFF
cdr3_nt: TGTGCCAGCAGTCTACTCGGGACAGGAGCGAACACTGAAGCTTTCTTT

d_call: TRBD1
j_call: TRBJ2-7
v_call: TRBV14
cdr3_aa: CASSHGQEGYEQYF
cdr3_nt: TGTGCCAGCAGCCACGGACAGGAAGGGTACGAGCAGTACTTC

d_call: NA
j_call: TRBJ1-2
v_call: TRBV30
cdr3_aa: CAWSAWDKYYGYTF
cdr3_nt: TGTGCCTGGAGCGCTTGGGACAAATACTATGGCTACACCTTC

d_call: TRBD1
j_call: TRBJ1-1
v_call: TRBV9
cdr3_aa: CASSVGQGDGEAFF
cdr3_nt: TGTGCCAGCAGCGTAGGACAGGGGGATGGAGAAGCTTTCTTT

d_call: NA
j_call: TRBJ1-6
v_call: TRBV18
cdr3_aa: CASSPRGSYNSPLHF
cdr3_nt: TGTGCCAGCTCACCGAGAGGTTCCTATAATTCACCCCTCCACTTT

d_call: NA
j_call: TRBJ2-1
v_call: TRBV11-3
cdr3_aa: CASSLYSGDYNEQFF
cdr3_nt: TGTGCCAGCAGCCTATATTCAGGGGACTACAATGAGCAGTTCTTC

d_call: TRBD1
j_call: TRBJ2-1
v_call: TRBV19
cdr3_aa: CASKGQGSNNEQFF
cdr3_nt: TGTGCCAGTAAAGGACAGGGCTCGAACAATGAGCAGTTCTTC

d_call: NA
j_call: TRBJ1-2
v_call: TRBV5-6
cdr3_aa: CASSWDEQGGYGYTF
cdr3_nt: TGTGCCAGCAGCTGGGACGAACAGGGTGGCTATGGCTACACCTTC

d_call: NA
j_call: TRBJ2-1
v_call: TRBV7-3
cdr3_aa: CASSAHQGLPNNEQFF
cdr3_nt: TGTGCCAGCAGCGCCCATCAGGGGTTGCCTAACAATGAGCAGTTCTTC

d_call: NA
j_call: TRBJ1-2
v_call: TRBV19
cdr3_aa: CASSTWETGSLNYGYTF
cdr3_nt: TGTGCCAGTAGTACCTGGGAAACAGGGTCCCTTAACTATGGCTACACCTTC

d_call: TRBD1
j_call: TRBJ1-2
v_call: TRBV6-4
cdr3_aa: CASSERQGEFGGYTF
cdr3_nt: TGTGCCAGCAGTGAACGACAGGGGGAGTTTGGTGGCTACACCTTC

d_call: TRBD2
j_call: TRBJ2-7
v_call: TRBV5-1
cdr3_aa: CASSPGTSSSEQYF
cdr3_nt: TGCGCCAGCAGCCCCGGGACTAGCAGCAGCGAGCAGTACTTC

d_call: NA
j_call: TRBJ2-3
v_call: TRBV6-4
cdr3_aa: CASSEGASTDTQYF
cdr3_nt: TGTGCCAGCAGTGAGGGGGCTAGCACAGATACGCAGTATTTT

d_call: TRBD1
j_call: TRBJ1-3
v_call: TRBV5-8
cdr3_aa: CASSSRGTGRNTIYF
cdr3_nt: TGTGCCAGCAGCTCCAGGGGGACAGGAAGAAACACCATATATTTT

d_call: NA
j_call: TRBJ2-6
v_call: TRBV27
cdr3_aa: CASLPFSGANVLTF
cdr3_nt: TGTGCCAGCCTCCCTTTCTCTGGGGCCAACGTCCTGACTTTC

d_call: NA
j_call: TRBJ2-7
v_call: TRBV10-3
cdr3_aa: CAIRKEQYEQYF
cdr3_nt: TGTGCCATCAGGAAGGAGCAGTACGAGCAGTACTTC

d_call: NA
j_call: TRBJ2-2
v_call: TRBV28
cdr3_aa: CATSDLNRNTGELFF
cdr3_nt: TGTGCCACCTCTGATCTAAACAGGAACACCGGGGAGCTGTTTTTT

d_call: NA
j_call: TRBJ2-7
v_call: TRBV29-1
cdr3_aa: CSVREDEQYF
cdr3_nt: TGCAGCGTTAGGGAGGACGAGCAGTACTTC

d_call: NA
j_call: TRBJ2-1
v_call: TRBV30
cdr3_aa: CAWSVSRPLQPRGEQFF
cdr3_nt: TGTGCCTGGAGTGTAAGCAGGCCTCTCCAACCGAGGGGGGAGCAGTTCTTC

d_call: NA
j_call: TRBJ2-2
v_call: TRBV2
cdr3_aa: CASSKTSNTGELFF
cdr3_nt: TGTGCCAGCAGTAAGACAAGTAACACCGGGGAGCTGTTTTTT

d_call: NA
j_call: TRBJ2-7
v_call: TRBV30
cdr3_aa: CAFGTPYEQYF
cdr3_nt: TGTGCTTTCGGGACACCCTACGAGCAGTACTTC

d_call: NA
j_call: TRBJ2-7
v_call: TRBV11-2
cdr3_aa: CASSFNRGGADEQYF
cdr3_nt: TGTGCCAGCAGCTTCAACCGAGGGGGTGCGGACGAGCAGTACTTC

d_call: NA
j_call: TRBJ2-1
v_call: TRBV5-8
cdr3_aa: CASSTRPAGDGTEQFF
cdr3_nt: TGTGCCAGCAGCACTAGACCCGCTGGGGATGGTACTGAGCAGTTCTTC

d_call: TRBD1
j_call: TRBJ2-7
v_call: TRBV27
cdr3_aa: CASSYGQGRYEQYF
cdr3_nt: TGTGCCAGCAGCTACGGACAGGGGCGCTACGAGCAGTACTTC

d_call: TRBD2
j_call: TRBJ2-1
v_call: TRBV4-2
cdr3_aa: CASSQTGLAGFGTEEQFF
cdr3_nt: TGTGCCAGCAGCCAGACGGGACTAGCGGGATTTGGGACGGAGGAGCAGTTCTTC

d_call: NA
j_call: TRBJ1-1
v_call: TRBV7-2
cdr3_aa: CASSLGGGARNTEAFF
cdr3_nt: TGTGCCAGCAGCCTCGGTGGCGGGGCGCGGAACACTGAAGCTTTCTTT

d_call: TRBD1
j_call: TRBJ1-2
v_call: TRBV28
cdr3_aa: CASIRTGQGYGYTF
cdr3_nt: TGTGCCAGCATCAGGACAGGTCAGGGGTATGGCTACACCTTC

d_call: TRBD2
j_call: TRBJ2-1
v_call: TRBV7-8
cdr3_aa: CASSLRSGRYNEQFF
cdr3_nt: TGTGCCAGCAGCTTAAGAAGCGGGAGGTACAATGAGCAGTTCTTC

d_call: TRBD2
j_call: TRBJ2-7
v_call: TRBV11-3
cdr3_aa: CASSLYSDRTSGRSRDEQYF
cdr3_nt: TGTGCCAGCAGCTTATACTCGGATAGGACTAGCGGGAGGAGCCGAGACGAGCAGTACTTC

d_call: NA
j_call: TRBJ2-2
v_call: TRBV14
cdr3_aa: CASSPTRQDTGELFF
cdr3_nt: TGTGCCAGCAGCCCGACGAGACAGGATACCGGGGAGCTGTTTTTT

d_call: TRBD1
j_call: TRBJ2-1
v_call: TRBV29-1
cdr3_aa: CSVDNRGQNNEQFF
cdr3_nt: TGCAGCGTTGATAACAGGGGGCAAAACAATGAGCAGTTCTTC

d_call: NA
j_call: TRBJ1-1
v_call: TRBV4-1
cdr3_aa: CASSHGWLAFF
cdr3_nt: TGCGCCAGCAGCCACGGGTGGTTGGCTTTCTTT

d_call: NA
j_call: TRBJ2-3
v_call: TRBV19
cdr3_aa: CASRAASSSTDTQYF
cdr3_nt: TGTGCCAGTAGGGCAGCGAGCTCTAGCACAGATACGCAGTATTTT

d_call: NA
j_call: TRBJ1-2
v_call: TRBV6-5
cdr3_aa: CASSRPMVQGYGYTF
cdr3_nt: TGTGCCAGCAGTCGACCAATGGTCCAGGGCTATGGCTACACCTTC

d_call: NA
j_call: TRBJ1-5
v_call: TRBV19
cdr3_aa: CASSREGNQPQHF
cdr3_nt: TGTGCCAGTAGTAGGGAGGGCAATCAGCCCCAGCATTTT

d_call: NA
j_call: TRBJ2-2
v_call: TRBV19
cdr3_aa: CASMQTGLPTGELFF
cdr3_nt: TGTGCCAGTATGCAGACAGGTTTGCCCACCGGGGAGCTGTTTTTT